This is a list of T cell receptor beta chains from one sample in a study of T cells in Graves' hyperthyroidism and ophthalmopathy. TCRdb itself ran the multiplex PCR reads through MiXCR, one entry per CDR3 protein. The sample includes 95,000 to 110,000 distinct CDR3 sequences, over 45% of them seen just once. Sequenced sample: blood. These receptors were obtained from a man aged 35 to 55 with Graves' hyperthyroidism. Both conserved end residues are part of each CDR3. D genes are given only for firm matches. Expanded clones get a size class; other rows say once, few or many, or leave the size out.

abundance: many
v_gene: TRBV2
j_gene: TRBJ2-1
d_gene: .
CDR3nt: TGTGCCAGCAGTGAAGATAAAGGACGGAATGAGCAGTTCTTC
CDR3aa: CASSEDKGRNEQFF

abundance: many
v_gene: TRBV4-1
j_gene: TRBJ1-5
d_gene: .
CDR3nt: TGCGCCAGCAGCCAAGACGTAGGGCAGGGTGGTCAGCCCCAGCATTTT
CDR3aa: CASSQDVGQGGQPQHF

abundance: many
v_gene: TRBV2
j_gene: TRBJ2-7
d_gene: .
CDR3nt: TGTGCCAGCATCAAACTGGACAGTAGTACCTACGAGCAGTACTTC
CDR3aa: CASIKLDSSTYEQYF

abundance: many
v_gene: TRBV7-2
j_gene: TRBJ1-6
d_gene: .
CDR3nt: TGTGCCAGCAGCTCCTTAGGCCGATGGAATTCACCCCTCCACTTT
CDR3aa: CASSSLGRWNSPLHF

abundance: many
v_gene: TRBV5-6
j_gene: TRBJ2-1
d_gene: TRBD2
CDR3nt: TGTGCCAGCAGCTTAGCGGGACTAGGGGGCAATGAGCAGTTCTTC
CDR3aa: CASSLAGLGGNEQFF

abundance: many
v_gene: TRBV2
j_gene: TRBJ1-2
d_gene: .
CDR3nt: TGTGCCAGCATCGGGACAACCTCTAACTATGGCTACACCTTC
CDR3aa: CASIGTTSNYGYTF

abundance: many
v_gene: TRBV2
j_gene: TRBJ2-3
d_gene: TRBD1
CDR3nt: TGTGCCAGTCGACAGGGTGAGACAGATACGCAGTATTTT
CDR3aa: CASRQGETDTQYF

abundance: once
v_gene: TRBV29-1
j_gene: TRBJ1-4
d_gene: .
CDR3nt: TGCAGCGTTGAAGTAGCGGGGCAGAGTGAAAAACTGTTTTTT
CDR3aa: CSVEVAGQSEKLFF

abundance: .
v_gene: TRBV20-1
j_gene: TRBJ2-7
d_gene: .
CDR3nt: TGCAGTGCCAGTGCCTCGACAGGCTACGAGCAGTACTTC
CDR3aa: CSASASTGYEQYF

abundance: .
v_gene: TRBV2
j_gene: TRBJ1-5
d_gene: TRBD1
CDR3nt: TGTGCCAGCAGTCCCGGGACAGGGCAGGAGCCCCAGCATTTT
CDR3aa: CASSPGTGQEPQHF

abundance: .
v_gene: TRBV2
j_gene: TRBJ2-3
d_gene: TRBD2
CDR3nt: TGTGCCAGCGCGGGACTAGCGGGCACAGATACGCAGTATTTT
CDR3aa: CASAGLAGTDTQYF

abundance: many
v_gene: TRBV12-3/TRBV12-4
j_gene: TRBJ2-3
d_gene: TRBD1
CDR3nt: TGTGCCAGCAGGTCCGGGACAGGGAGCCGCACAGATACGCAGTATTTT
CDR3aa: CASRSGTGSRTDTQYF

abundance: once
v_gene: TRBV7-8
j_gene: TRBJ1-1
d_gene: TRBD1
CDR3nt: TGTGCCAGCAGCTTAGGTGGGACAGGGAACACTGAAGCTTTCTTT
CDR3aa: CASSLGGTGNTEAFF

abundance: many
v_gene: TRBV7-2
j_gene: TRBJ1-1
d_gene: .
CDR3nt: TGTGCCAGCAGCTTAGCGTCAGGAAAGACTGAAGCTTTCTTT
CDR3aa: CASSLASGKTEAFF

abundance: .
v_gene: TRBV7-2
j_gene: TRBJ1-1
d_gene: .
CDR3nt: TGTGCCAGCAGCTCAGAACCAGCGGGAGTTAGTGAAGCTTTCTTT
CDR3aa: CASSSEPAGVSEAFF

abundance: .
v_gene: TRBV6-5
j_gene: TRBJ2-6
d_gene: .
CDR3nt: TGTGCCAGCAGATACACCGGGGCCAACGTCCTGACTTTC
CDR3aa: CASRYTGANVLTF

abundance: .
v_gene: TRBV29-1
j_gene: TRBJ2-1
d_gene: TRBD1
CDR3nt: TGCAGCGCCGCAGGGGGCTCCTACAATGAGCAGTTCTTC
CDR3aa: CSAAGGSYNEQFF

abundance: .
v_gene: TRBV20-1
j_gene: TRBJ2-1
d_gene: .
CDR3nt: TGCAGTGCTGTACAACCGGGACAACGCTCCGACAATGAGCAGTTCTTC
CDR3aa: CSAVQPGQRSDNEQFF

abundance: .
v_gene: TRBV19
j_gene: TRBJ1-2
d_gene: .
CDR3nt: TGTGCCAGTGAGGGGGGCTATGGCTTCACCTTC
CDR3aa: CASEGGYGFTF

abundance: .
v_gene: TRBV6-1
j_gene: TRBJ1-2
d_gene: TRBD1
CDR3nt: TGTGCCAGCAGTGACAGGCCGGGACAGGGGGCAAGTGGCTACACCTTC
CDR3aa: CASSDRPGQGASGYTF

abundance: few
v_gene: TRBV30
j_gene: TRBJ2-7
d_gene: .
CDR3nt: TGTGCCTGGAGCGCGGACACGGGCTACGAGCAGTACTTC
CDR3aa: CAWSADTGYEQYF

abundance: .
v_gene: TRBV24-1
j_gene: TRBJ2-3
d_gene: TRBD2
CDR3nt: TGTGCCACCAGTGATTTAGTGACTAGCGAGAGCACAGATACGCGGTATTTT
CDR3aa: CATSDLVTSESTDTRYF

abundance: .
v_gene: TRBV24-1
j_gene: TRBJ1-1
d_gene: TRBD1
CDR3nt: TGTGCCAGCAGTGCCGGGACAGGGGGGATAGGGAACACTGAAGCTTCCTTT
CDR3aa: CASSAGTGGIGNTEASF

abundance: .
v_gene: TRBV7-9
j_gene: TRBJ2-1
d_gene: TRBD2
CDR3nt: TGTGCTAGCAGCTTCGGGACTAGCGGCAATGAGCAGTTCTTC
CDR3aa: CASSFGTSGNEQFF

abundance: .
v_gene: TRBV9
j_gene: TRBJ2-7
d_gene: .
CDR3nt: TGTGCCACCAGCTTATACGAGCAGTACTTC
CDR3aa: CATSLYEQYF

abundance: many
v_gene: TRBV20-1
j_gene: TRBJ1-5
d_gene: .
CDR3nt: TGCAGTGCTAGAGGACCCCGGGAGCTCAATCAGCCCCAGCATTTT
CDR3aa: CSARGPRELNQPQHF

abundance: many
v_gene: TRBV30
j_gene: TRBJ2-5
d_gene: .
CDR3nt: TGTGCCTGGAGTGTAAGGGAGACCCAGTACTTC
CDR3aa: CAWSVRETQYF

abundance: .
v_gene: TRBV5-1
j_gene: TRBJ1-2
d_gene: .
CDR3nt: TGCGCCAGCAGCCCGGCTTTACGGGGAGTCGAGGGCTACACCTTC
CDR3aa: CASSPALRGVEGYTF

abundance: .
v_gene: TRBV28
j_gene: TRBJ2-3
d_gene: .
CDR3nt: TGTGCCAGCAGTCGGTGGGGTGAGCAGTATTTT
CDR3aa: CASSRWGEQYF

abundance: many
v_gene: TRBV6-6
j_gene: TRBJ1-5
d_gene: .
CDR3nt: TGTGCCAGCACCACGGTGCCGGGGCCCCAGCATTTT
CDR3aa: CASTTVPGPQHF

abundance: .
v_gene: TRBV7-3
j_gene: TRBJ2-5
d_gene: TRBD2
CDR3nt: TGTGCCAGCAGTCTAGCGGGAGAGACCCAGTACTTC
CDR3aa: CASSLAGETQYF